The clone carrying this T cell receptor (beta chain) was counted only a few times. Its specificity is unknown. Sample-barcoded 5' priming and a J-beta primer mix drove a second PCR of roughly 7 to 11 cycles. MiXCR, run by TCRdb on the 5' RACE reads, gives a single entry per CDR3 protein. Seen here are 710,000 or so distinct CDR3 sequences, about 20% observed once, and the top ten hold around a fifth. Trimming removed 1 base at V and 5 bases at J, with 7 bases between. The CDR3 runs to 13 residues. Germline CDR1 SGHKS, CDR2 YYEKEE (reference sequence). This sample was taken from a study of blood T cells in healthy people across ages. Study-wide findings and caveats: Diversity estimates from one million T cells were considered underestimates.

The TCR originated in a man aged 70 or older in good health. The chain is built from TRBV5-5 and TRBJ2-1, with D possibly being TRBD1 (6 bases). The sample comprised blood. The CDR3 region is CASSLPGDNEQFF. CDR3 DNA sequence: TGTGCCAGCAGCTTGCCAGGGGACAATGAGCAGTTCTTC.